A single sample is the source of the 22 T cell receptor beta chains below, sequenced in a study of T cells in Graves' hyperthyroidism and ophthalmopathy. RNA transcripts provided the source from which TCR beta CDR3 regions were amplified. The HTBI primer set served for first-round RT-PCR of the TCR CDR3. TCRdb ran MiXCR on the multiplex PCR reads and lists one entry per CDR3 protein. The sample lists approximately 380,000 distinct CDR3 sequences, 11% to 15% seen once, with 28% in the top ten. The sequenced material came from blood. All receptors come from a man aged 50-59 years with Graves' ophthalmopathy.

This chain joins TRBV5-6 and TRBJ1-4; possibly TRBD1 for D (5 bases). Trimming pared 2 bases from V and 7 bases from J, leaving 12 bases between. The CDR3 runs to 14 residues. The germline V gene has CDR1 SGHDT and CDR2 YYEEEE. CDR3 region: CASSLFGTREKLFF. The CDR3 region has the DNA TGTGCCAGCAGCTTATTCGGGACTCGTGAAAAACTGTTTTTT.

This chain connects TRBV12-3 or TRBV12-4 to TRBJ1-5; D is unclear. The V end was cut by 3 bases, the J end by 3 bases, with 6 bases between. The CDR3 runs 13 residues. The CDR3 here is CASSFTHNQPQHF. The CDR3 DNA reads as TGTGCCAGCAGTTTTACTCACAATCAGCCCCAGCATTTT.

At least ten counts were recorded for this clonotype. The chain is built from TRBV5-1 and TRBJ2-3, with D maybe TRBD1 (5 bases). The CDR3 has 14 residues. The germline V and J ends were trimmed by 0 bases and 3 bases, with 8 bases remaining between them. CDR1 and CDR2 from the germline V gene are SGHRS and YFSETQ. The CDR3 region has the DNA TGCGCCAGCAGCTTGGCACAGGAAACAGATACGCAGTATTTT. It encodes CASSLAQETDTQYF.

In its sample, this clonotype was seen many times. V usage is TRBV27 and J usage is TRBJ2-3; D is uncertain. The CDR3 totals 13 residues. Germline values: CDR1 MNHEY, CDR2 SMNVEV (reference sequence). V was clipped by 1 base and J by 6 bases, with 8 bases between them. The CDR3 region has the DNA TGTGCCAGCAGTTTATGGGGTTTGGATACGCAGTATTTT. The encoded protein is CASSLWGLDTQYF.

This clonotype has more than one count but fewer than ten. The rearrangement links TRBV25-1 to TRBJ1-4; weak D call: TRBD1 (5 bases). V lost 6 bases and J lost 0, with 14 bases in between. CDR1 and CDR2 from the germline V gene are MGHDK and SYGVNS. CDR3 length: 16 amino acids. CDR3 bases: TGTGCCAGCAGACAGACAGCGAGCTCAACTAATGAAAAACTGTTTTTT. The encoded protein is CASRQTASSTNEKLFF.

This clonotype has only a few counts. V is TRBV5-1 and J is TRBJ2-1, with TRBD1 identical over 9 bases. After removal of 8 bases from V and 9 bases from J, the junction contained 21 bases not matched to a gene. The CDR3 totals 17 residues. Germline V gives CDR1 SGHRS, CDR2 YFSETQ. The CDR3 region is CASKVSPGQGGSGEQFF. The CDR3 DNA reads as TGCGCCAGTAAGGTCTCGCCGGGACAGGGCGGTTCGGGTGAGCAGTTCTTC.

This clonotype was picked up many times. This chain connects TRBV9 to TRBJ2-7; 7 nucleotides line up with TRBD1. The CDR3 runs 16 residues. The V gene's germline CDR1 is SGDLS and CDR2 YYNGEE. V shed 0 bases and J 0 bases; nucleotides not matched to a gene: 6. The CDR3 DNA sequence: TGTGCCAGCAGCGTAGGTAAAGGGGGCCTCTCCTACGAGCAGTACTTC. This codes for CASSVGKGGLSYEQYF.

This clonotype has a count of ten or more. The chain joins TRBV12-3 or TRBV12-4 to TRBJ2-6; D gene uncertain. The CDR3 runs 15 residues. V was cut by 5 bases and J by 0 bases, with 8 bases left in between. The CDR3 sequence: CASSPSGSGANVLTF. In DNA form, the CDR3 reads TGTGCCAGCAGTCCATCAGGCTCTGGGGCCAACGTCCTGACTTTC.

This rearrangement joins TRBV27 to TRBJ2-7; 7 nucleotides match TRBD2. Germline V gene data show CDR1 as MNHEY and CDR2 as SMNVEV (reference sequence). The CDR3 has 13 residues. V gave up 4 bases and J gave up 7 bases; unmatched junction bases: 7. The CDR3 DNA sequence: TGTGCCAGCAGTTCACTAGCGAGAGCTGAGCAGTACTTC. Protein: CASSSLARAEQYF.

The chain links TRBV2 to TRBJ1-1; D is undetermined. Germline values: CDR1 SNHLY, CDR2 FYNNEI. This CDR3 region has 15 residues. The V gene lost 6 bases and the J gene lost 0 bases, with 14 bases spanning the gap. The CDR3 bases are TGTGCCAGCAGCCGCCCGGAGCTCCTGAACACTGAAGCTTTCTTT. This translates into CASSRPELLNTEAFF.

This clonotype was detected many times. CDR3 nucleotide sequence: TGCGCCAGCAGCTTGGTCGTCTCAGATACGCAGTATTTT. Protein: CASSLVVSDTQYF. The chain uses TRBV5-1 and TRBJ2-3; D gene ambiguous. Trimming shortened V by 0 bases and J by 4 bases, and 6 bases separated the two germline ends. Germline assignment: CDR1 SGHRS and CDR2 YFSETQ. The CDR3 extends over 13 amino acids.

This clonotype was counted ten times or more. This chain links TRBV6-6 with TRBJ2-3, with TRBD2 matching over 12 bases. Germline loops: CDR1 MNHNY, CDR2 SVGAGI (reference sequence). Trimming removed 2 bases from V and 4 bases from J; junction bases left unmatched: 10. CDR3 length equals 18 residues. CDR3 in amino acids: CASSYLRLAGVDSDTQYF. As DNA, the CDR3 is TGTGCCAGCAGTTACCTTCGACTAGCGGGAGTTGATTCAGATACGCAGTATTTT.

CDR3 coding DNA: TGTGCCAGCAGCTTGCCGACTAGCAGGGAGACCCAGTACTTC. Translated: CASSLPTSRETQYF. This chain links TRBV11-1 with TRBJ2-5; 7 nucleotides line up with TRBD2. CDR1 is SGHAT, CDR2 FQDESV, per germline (reference sequence). This CDR3 has 14 amino acids. J was trimmed by 5 bases and V by 3 bases; bases with no gene match: 6.

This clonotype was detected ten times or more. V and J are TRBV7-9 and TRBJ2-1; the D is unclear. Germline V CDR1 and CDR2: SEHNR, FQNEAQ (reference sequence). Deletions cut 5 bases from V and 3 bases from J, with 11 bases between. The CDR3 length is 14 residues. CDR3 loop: CASSPVGGYNEQFF. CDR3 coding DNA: TGTGCCAGCAGCCCAGTAGGTGGCTACAATGAGCAGTTCTTC.

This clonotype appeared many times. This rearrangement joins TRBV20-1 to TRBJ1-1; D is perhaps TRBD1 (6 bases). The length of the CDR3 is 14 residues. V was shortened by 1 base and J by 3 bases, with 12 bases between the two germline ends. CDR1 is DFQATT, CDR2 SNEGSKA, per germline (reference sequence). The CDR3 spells CSARGGGPDTEAFF. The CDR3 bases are TGCAGTGCTAGAGGAGGGGGTCCCGACACTGAAGCTTTCTTT.

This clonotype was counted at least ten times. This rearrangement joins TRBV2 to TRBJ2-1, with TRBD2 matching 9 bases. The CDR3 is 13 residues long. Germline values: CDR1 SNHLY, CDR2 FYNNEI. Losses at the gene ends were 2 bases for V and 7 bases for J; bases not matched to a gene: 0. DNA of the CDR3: TGTGCCAGCAGTGAACTAGCGGGGAATGAGCAGTTCTTC. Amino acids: CASSELAGNEQFF.

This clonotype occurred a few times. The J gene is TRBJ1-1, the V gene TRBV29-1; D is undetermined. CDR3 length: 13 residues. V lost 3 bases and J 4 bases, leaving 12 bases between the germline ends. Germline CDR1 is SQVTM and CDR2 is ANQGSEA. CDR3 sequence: CSVEPVLLTEAFF. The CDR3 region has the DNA TGCAGCGTTGAGCCGGTTCTGCTCACTGAAGCTTTCTTT.

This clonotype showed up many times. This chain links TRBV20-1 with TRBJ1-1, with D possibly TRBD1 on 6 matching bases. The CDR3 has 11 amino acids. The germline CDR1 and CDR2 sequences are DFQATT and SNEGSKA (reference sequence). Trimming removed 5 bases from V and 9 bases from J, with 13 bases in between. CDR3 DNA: TGCAGTGCTGAAAAGGACAGTAAAGCTTTCTTT. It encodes CSAEKDSKAFF.

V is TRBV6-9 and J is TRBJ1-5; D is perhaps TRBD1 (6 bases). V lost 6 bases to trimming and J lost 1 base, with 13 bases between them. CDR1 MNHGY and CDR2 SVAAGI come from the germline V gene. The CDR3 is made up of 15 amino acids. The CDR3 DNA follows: TGTGCCAGCAGATTAACAGGGTTAAGCAATCAGCCCCAGCATTTT. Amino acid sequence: CASRLTGLSNQPQHF.

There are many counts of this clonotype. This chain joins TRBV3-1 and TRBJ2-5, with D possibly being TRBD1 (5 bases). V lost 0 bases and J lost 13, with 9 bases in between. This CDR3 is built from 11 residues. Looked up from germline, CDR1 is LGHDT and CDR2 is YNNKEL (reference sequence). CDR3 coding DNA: TGTGCCAGCAGCCAAGAGGGAACAGGGTACTTC. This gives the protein CASSQEGTGYF.

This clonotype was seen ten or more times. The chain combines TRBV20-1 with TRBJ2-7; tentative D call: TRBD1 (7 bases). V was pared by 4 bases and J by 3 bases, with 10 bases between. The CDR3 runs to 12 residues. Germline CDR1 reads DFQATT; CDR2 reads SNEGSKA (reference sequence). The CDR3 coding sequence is TGCAGTGCTATGCGGGACAGCTACGAGCAGTACTTC. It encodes CSAMRDSYEQYF.

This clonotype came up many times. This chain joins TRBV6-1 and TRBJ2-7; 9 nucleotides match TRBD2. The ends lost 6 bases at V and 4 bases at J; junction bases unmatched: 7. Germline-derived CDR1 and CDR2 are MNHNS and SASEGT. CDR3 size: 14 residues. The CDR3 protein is CASSLTSGLYEQYF. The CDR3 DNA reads TGTGCCAGCAGCCTGACTAGCGGACTTTACGAGCAGTACTTC.